The source of this T cell receptor beta chain is a study of OX40 agonist ivuxolimab in advanced cancers. The data were produced by immunoSEQ multiplex PCR, yet TCRdb's version contains in-frame clones alone and is incomplete. The sample includes more than 70,000 clones, approximately 94% of them seen just once. Germline lookup yields CDR1 MNHEY and CDR2 SMNVEV (reference sequence). The CDR3 is 14 amino acids. The V gene end was trimmed by 7 bases and the J gene end by 7 bases; junction bases not matched to a gene: 5. The chain uses TRBV27 and TRBJ2-2; 11 bases fit TRBD1. This material consisted of CD4+ or CD8+ T cells sorted from blood, taken in a trial of the OX40 agonist ivuxolimab. The source of this sequence is an adult with an advanced solid tumor such as melanoma, head and neck, liver or kidney cancer. CDR3 loop: CASTTGQGDGELFF. The DNA for the CDR3 is TGTGCCAGCACTACGGGACAGGGGGACGGGGAGCTGTTTTTT.